This T cell receptor (beta chain) was retrieved from a study of blood T cell repertoires in COVID-19. Per the original methods: Amplification of reference gene primers was used by the study to estimate nucleated cell counts. Some clones are missing from TCRdb's copy, which holds only in-frame ones; the method was immunoSEQ multiplex PCR. The DNA was the basis for D and trimming; V, J and clone size are from that table. The data hold roughly 200,000 clones, with around three quarters observed a single time. CDR1 KGHSH and CDR2 LQKENI come from the germline V gene. Trimming took 3 bases from V and 1 from J; bases not matched to a gene: 5. This CDR3 is 16 amino acids long.

The chain carries TRBV18 and TRBJ1-5, with TRBD1 identical over 8 bases. The origin of this receptor is a woman aged 70-85 years with acute or convalescent COVID-19. The specimen was peripheral blood. The CDR3 sequence is CASSPFGQGSNQPQHF. CDR3 nucleotides: TGTGCCAGCTCACCTTTCGGACAGGGAAGCAATCAGCCCCAGCATTTT. Full variable domain (outside the CDR3, taken from reference TRBV18 and TRBJ1-5): NAGVMQNPRHLVRRRGQEARLRCSPMKGHSHVYWYRQLPEEGLKFMVYLQKENIIDESGMPKERFSAEFPKEGPSILRIQQVVRGDSAAYFCASSPFGQGSNQPQHFGDGTRLSIL.